The rows below give T cell receptor beta chains drawn from one sample of a study of T cell changes during pregnancy in multiple sclerosis. Generated by immunoSEQ multiplex PCR, the TCRdb table keeps only in-frame clones and is missing some. The top ten clones hold just under 0.3% of a sample with some 71,000 clones, roughly 90% of them seen once. This specimen consisted of CD4+ T cells from peripheral blood mononuclear cells, obtained in the third trimester of pregnancy. Receptor source: a female donor in good health, enrolled as a control in a pregnancy study. Both conserved end residues are part of each CDR3. The D gene is left open where the match is weak. The size field is filled for only some rows; it gives once, few, many or a size class.

D	size	J	V	length	CDR3	DNA
TRBD2	-	TRBJ2-1	TRBV5-1	16	CASSLVPSGGYNEQFF	TGCGCCAGCAGCTTGGTTCCTAGCGGGGGGTACAATGAGCAGTTCTTC
TRBD1	-	TRBJ1-3	TRBV19	17	CASTGTGGLGSGNTIYF	TGTGCCAGCACCGGGACAGGGGGACTCGGCTCTGGAAACACCATATATTTT
-	once	TRBJ2-7	TRBV7-2	14	CASSNRDTSYEQYF	TGTGCCAGCAGCAACCGGGACACCTCCTACGAGCAGTACTTC
TRBD1	-	TRBJ2-7	TRBV19	16	CASSQDRAGALGEQYF	TGTGCCAGTTCCCAAGACAGGGCAGGGGCCTTGGGGGAGCAGTACTTC
-	-	TRBJ2-7	TRBV4-1	15	CASSQSTGSYYEQYF	TGCGCCAGCAGCCAATCCACCGGGAGTTACTACGAGCAGTACTTC
TRBD2	-	TRBJ2-3	TRBV9	16	CASSVGAGGDTDTQYF	TGTGCCAGCAGCGTAGGGGCGGGGGGGGACACAGATACGCAGTATTTT
TRBD2	-	TRBJ2-5	TRBV7-2	17	CASSLRPGGGAEETQYF	TGTGCCAGCAGCTTACGCCCGGGGGGAGGAGCGGAGGAGACCCAGTACTTC
-	once	TRBJ1-2	TRBV11-2	12	CASSLQGEGYTF	TGTGCCAGCAGCTTACAAGGGGAAGGCTACACCTTC
TRBD2	-	TRBJ2-5	TRBV30	13	CACELAYQETQYF	TGTGCCTGCGAACTAGCGTACCAAGAGACCCAGTACTTC
-	-	TRBJ2-7	TRBV5-1	14	CASSLQGHPYEQYF	TGCGCCAGCAGCCTACAGGGACACCCCTACGAGCAGTACTTC
-	-	TRBJ2-1	TRBV5-4	15	CASSLSGGPYNEQFF	TGTGCCAGCAGCTTGTCGGGGGGCCCCTACAATGAGCAGTTCTTC
-	few	TRBJ1-4	TRBV11-2	14	CASSMSTGNEKLFF	TGTGCCAGCAGCATGTCGACGGGAAATGAAAAACTGTTTTTT